The 19 T cell receptor beta chains below were found in one sample sequenced in a study of T cells in Graves' hyperthyroidism and ophthalmopathy. The CDR3 regions of TCR beta were amplified from RNA transcripts. The primer set for the first-round RT-PCR of the TCR CDR3 was HTBI. TCRdb redid the calling of the multiplex PCR reads with MiXCR, one entry per CDR3 protein. Among 700,000 to 850,000 distinct CDR3 sequences listed, approximately 36% were seen once. Sequenced input: blood. These receptors all come from a woman aged 35 to 49 with Graves' hyperthyroidism.

The V call is TRBV7-9, the J call TRBJ1-4; 10 bases map to TRBD1. J gave up 8 bases and V 3 bases, and 6 bases lay outside the gene matches. The CDR3 totals 15 residues. Germline V lookup: CDR1 SEHNR, CDR2 FQNEAQ (reference sequence). Here the CDR3 reads CASSLRQGAREKLFF. The CDR3 region has the DNA TGTGCCAGCAGCTTGCGACAGGGGGCTCGAGAAAAACTGTTTTTT.

A remark on this clonotype: With a much larger clone just one base away, this may be a read error. The V call is TRBV19, the J call TRBJ1-4, with D unresolved. CDR1 is LNHDA, CDR2 SQIVND, per germline (reference sequence). This CDR3 spans 14 amino acids. Trimming stripped 6 bases from V and 10 bases from J, with 18 bases between. DNA of the CDR3: TGTGCCAGTAGGTCCGGGAAGGGAGTCCGAAAACTGTTTTTT. It codes for CASRSGKGVRKLFF.

This clonotype appeared a few times. V gene TRBV19 combines with J gene TRBJ2-6; D gene ambiguous. Germline V gene sequence: CDR1 LNHDA, CDR2 SQIVND (reference sequence). Between the trimmed V and J ends, which lost 7 bases and 2 bases, there was a span of 15 bases. The CDR3 is 16 residues long. The CDR3 is CASIGFRETGANVLTF. The DNA for the CDR3 is TGTGCCAGTATCGGGTTTCGTGAGACTGGGGCCAACGTCCTGACTTTC.

There are many counts of this clonotype. The chain uses TRBV7-2 and TRBJ1-2; perhaps TRBD1 as D (6 bases). Germline CDR1 and CDR2: SGHTA and FQGNSA. Trimming left V 4 bases short and J 8 bases short, with 23 bases between. The CDR3 totals 16 residues. The CDR3 region has the DNA TGTGCCAGCAGCTCGGGTGGGGTCGCAGGGGATATGGGCTACACCTTC. This sequence encodes CASSSGGVAGDMGYTF.

The chain carries TRBV10-3 and TRBJ2-2; D is unresolved. CDR3 length: 13 amino acids. Trimming removed 11 bases at V and 1 base at J, with 11 bases between. The germline gives CDR1 ENHRY, CDR2 SYGVKD. CDR3 nucleotide sequence: TGTGCCTTCGTACACCGGAACACCGGGGAGCTGTTTTTT. This translates into CAFVHRNTGELFF.

The chain is built from TRBV12-5 and TRBJ2-7; a weak D match, TRBD2 (6 bases). Deletions cut 4 bases from V and 7 bases from J, with 29 bases between. Germline lookup yields CDR1 LGHNT and CDR2 FRNRAP. CDR3 length: 18 residues. The CDR3 DNA is TGTGCTAGTGGTTCGTACGGGGAGCCGAGCGGGTCCTACAATGAGCAGTACTTC. Its translation is CASGSYGEPSGSYNEQYF.

The V gene is TRBV2, the J gene TRBJ1-1; D perhaps matches TRBD1 (6 bases). The length of the CDR3 is 15 residues. Germline values: CDR1 SNHLY, CDR2 FYNNEI. Trimming stripped 1 base from V and 4 bases from J, with 13 bases between. DNA for the CDR3: TGTGCCAGCAGTGAAGGAGGGGGACACGGCACTGAAGCTTTCTTT. The encoded protein is CASSEGGGHGTEAFF.

This clonotype showed up many times. This sequence joins TRBV2 and TRBJ2-5; no clear D. Trimming cost V 6 bases and J 2 bases, with 19 bases left between them. The CDR3 contains 16 residues. From germline, CDR1 is SNHLY and CDR2 FYNNEI. CDR3 loop: CASRWIISTSQETQYF. CDR3 coding DNA: TGTGCCAGCAGATGGATTATTTCAACCTCTCAAGAGACCCAGTACTTC.

The chain is built from TRBV4-1 and TRBJ1-6; possibly TRBD1 for D (5 bases). Between the trimmed V and J ends, which lost 5 bases and 9 bases, there was a span of 17 bases. In germline, CDR1 is MGHRA, CDR2 YSYEKL. The CDR3 totals 15 residues. CDR3 sequence (DNA): TGCGCCAGCAGCTTCGATCAGGGTGGGGTTTCACCCCTCCACTTT. The encoded protein is CASSFDQGGVSPLHF.

The sample holds a few counts of this clonotype. V usage is TRBV25-1 and J usage is TRBJ2-7, with 7 bases lining up with TRBD1. Germline-derived CDR1 and CDR2 are MGHDK and SYGVNS. This CDR3 has 12 amino acids. The J segment lost 5 bases and the V segment lost 3 bases, leaving 1 base of the junction unmatched. The CDR3 sequence is CASSETGHEQYF. The CDR3 nucleotides read TGTGCCAGCAGTGAGACAGGGCACGAGCAGTACTTC.

This clonotype has at least ten counts. CDR3 in DNA: TGTGCCAGCAGCCAAGGACTAGCGCGACCGTACGAGCAGTACTTC. As protein: CASSQGLARPYEQYF. The chain has TRBV3-1 and TRBJ2-7, with 8 bases identical to TRBD2. Germline trimming cut 1 base from V and 4 bases from J; bases unmatched to any gene: 6. Germline lookup yields CDR1 LGHDT and CDR2 YNNKEL (reference sequence). This CDR3 spans 15 amino acids.

This clonotype was observed many times. The chain joins TRBV15 to TRBJ2-5; tentative D call: TRBD2 (6 bases). Germline V CDR1 and CDR2: LNHNV, YYDKDF (reference sequence). The CDR3 contains 16 residues. With 5 bases removed from V and 2 bases from J, the gap between germline ends came to 18 bases. CDR3 sequence: CATSPISAGKQETQYF. The DNA of the CDR3 is TGTGCCACCAGCCCGATCAGTGCGGGGAAACAAGAGACCCAGTACTTC.

As regards this clonotype: A much larger clone is a single base away; this may be a read error. The V and J genes are TRBV7-6 and TRBJ1-6; unclear D gene. The CDR3 covers 17 residues. With 4 bases removed from V and 9 bases from J, the gap between germline ends came to 22 bases. Per germline, CDR1 SGHVS and CDR2 FNYEAQ. Here the CDR3 DNA reads TGTGCCAGCAGCTCCTTCCCACCGGGCTCCAATAGTTCACCCCTCCACTTT. It encodes CASSSFPPGSNSSPLHF. Supplemented by reference TRBV7-6 and TRBJ1-6, the full variable domain reads GAGVSQSPRYKVTKRGQDVALRCDPISGHVSLYWYRQALGQGPEFLTYFNYEAQQDKSGLPNDRFSAERPEGSISTLTIQRTEQRDSAMYRCASSSFPPGSNSSPLHFGNGTRLTVT.

This clonotype showed up many times. This chain links TRBV2 with TRBJ1-2; possibly TRBD1 for D (5 bases). Germline loops: CDR1 SNHLY, CDR2 FYNNEI. Trimming left V 7 bases short and J 2 bases short, with 8 bases between. This CDR3 is built from 12 residues. The chain's CDR3 is CASIRDNYGYTF. Here the CDR3 DNA reads TGTGCCAGCATCAGGGACAACTATGGCTACACCTTC.

In regard to this clonotype: This CDR3 is missing its conserved last phenylalanine or tryptophan, likely due to a read error. The rearrangement links TRBV29-1 to TRBJ2-7, with D possibly TRBD2 on 6 matching bases. This CDR3 comprises 15 residues. Trimming left V 5 bases short and J 4 bases short, with 21 bases between. Germline V gene data show CDR1 as SQVTM and CDR2 as ANQGSEA. In DNA, the CDR3 is TGCAGCGTTTCTGGGGGACTTTTATCGGCTTACGAGCAGTACTCC. Protein sequence: CSVSGGLLSAYEQYS.

The V call is TRBV19, the J call TRBJ1-5; D call uncertain. This CDR3 has 16 amino acids. V was pared by 6 bases and J by 2 bases, with 17 bases between. Per the germline V gene, CDR1 is LNHDA and CDR2 is SQIVND (reference sequence). The CDR3 coding sequence is TGTGCCAGTAGGGGCCGAAGAGGGCTGGGCAATCAGCCCCAGCATTTT. Encoded protein: CASRGRRGLGNQPQHF. Supplemented by reference TRBV19 and TRBJ1-5, the full variable domain reads DGGITQSPKYLFRKEGQNVTLSCEQNLNHDAMYWYRQDPGQGLRLIYYSQIVNDFQKGDIAEGYSVSREKKESFPLTVTSAQKNPTAFYLCASRGRRGLGNQPQHFGDGTRLSIL.

The chain employs TRBV6-2 or TRBV6-3 and TRBJ1-1; D is undetermined. The CDR3 covers 12 residues. V was trimmed by 6 bases and J by 3 bases, leaving 8 bases between them. Per germline, CDR1 MNHEY and CDR2 SVGEGT. The CDR3 nucleotides are TGTGCCAGCAGGCCCCAGGACACTGAAGCTTTCTTT. Its protein product is CASRPQDTEAFF.

The chain combines TRBV29-1 with TRBJ1-3; D remains ambiguous. The V and J ends lost 0 bases and 4 bases respectively, with 16 bases between them. Germline V gene data show CDR1 as SQVTM and CDR2 as ANQGSEA. The CDR3 is 16 residues long. CDR3 sequence: CSVEDIRVSSGNTIYF. The CDR3 DNA follows: TGCAGCGTTGAAGATATACGGGTATCCTCCGGAAACACCATATATTTT.

Only a few counts were recorded for this clonotype. V and J are TRBV19 and TRBJ1-4; D is perhaps TRBD1 (5 bases). The CDR3 loop spans 14 amino acids. Germline V gene sequence: CDR1 LNHDA, CDR2 SQIVND (reference sequence). V lost 3 bases and J lost 3, with 8 bases in between. The CDR3 DNA follows: TGTGCCAGTAGTATCGGGACGGCTAATGAAAAACTGTTTTTT. Encoded protein: CASSIGTANEKLFF.